Below, one T cell receptor (beta chain) is given with its context. The antigen is unknown. The entry originates in a study of cytomegalovirus exposure and HLA in healthy donors. PCR involved 60 Vbeta and 13 Jbeta primers. Sequencing was performed with immunoSEQ multiplex PCR; in TCRdb, only in-frame clones are kept and a portion is missing. Here the sample spans around 200,000 clones, 75% to 90% being singletons. Study outcomes and limitations: Follow-up analysis later connected one missense variant in DCLRE1C with trimming of TCR beta V- and J-genes. Across all donors, roughly uniform sequencing depth was an assumption of the presence/absence analyses.

Sequences were obtained from PBMCs. The receptor was derived from a woman younger than 45 in good health and CMV-seronegative.

This CDR3 reads CASSWDRGIPLHF. Here the CDR3 DNA reads TGTGCCAGCAGCTGGGACAGGGGGATACCCCTCCACTTT. The rearrangement joins TRBV5-6 to TRBJ1-6, with 11 nucleotides matching TRBD1. The CDR3 is 13 residues long. V shed 3 bases, J shed 12 bases, and the junction held 2 bases outside the gene matches. Germline V gene data show CDR1 as SGHDT and CDR2 as YYEEEE.